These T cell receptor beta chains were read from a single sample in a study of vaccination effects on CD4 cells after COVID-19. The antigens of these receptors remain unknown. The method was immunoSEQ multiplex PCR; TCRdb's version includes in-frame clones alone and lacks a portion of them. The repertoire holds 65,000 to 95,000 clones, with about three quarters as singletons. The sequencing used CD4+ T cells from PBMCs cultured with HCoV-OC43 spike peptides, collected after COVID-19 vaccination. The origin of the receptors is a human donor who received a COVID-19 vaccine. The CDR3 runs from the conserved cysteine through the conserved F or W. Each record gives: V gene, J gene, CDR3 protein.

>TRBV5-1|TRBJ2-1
CASSLTGTGGDEQFF
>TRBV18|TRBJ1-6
CASSPPDSARYNSPLHF
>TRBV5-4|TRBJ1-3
CASSLQGSSGNTIYF
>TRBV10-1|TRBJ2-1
CASREIRTSSYNEQFF
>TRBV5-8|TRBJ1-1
CASSLDRQGSAFF
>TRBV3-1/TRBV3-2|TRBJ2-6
CASSQRGSGANVLTF
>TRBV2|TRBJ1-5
CASSESGGFSQPQHF
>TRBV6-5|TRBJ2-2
CASSSGQGYTGELFF
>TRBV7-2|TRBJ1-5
CASSFLINQPQHF
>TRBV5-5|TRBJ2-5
CASNDPAETQYF
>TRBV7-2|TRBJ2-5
CASSLAGWETQYF
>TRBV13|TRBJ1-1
CASSIRTGQNTEAFF
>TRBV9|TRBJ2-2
CASSVADRGRVTGELFF
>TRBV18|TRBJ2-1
CASSPQRADNEQFF
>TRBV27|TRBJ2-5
CASSSQYQETQYF
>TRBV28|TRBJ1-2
CASSLDRVFGGYTF
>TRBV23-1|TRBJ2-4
CASSQSGAPPGGNIQYF
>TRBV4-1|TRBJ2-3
CASSRPGTDTQYF
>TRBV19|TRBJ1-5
CASNRGLEPNQPQHF
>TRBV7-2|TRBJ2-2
CASSLQAGPNTGELFF
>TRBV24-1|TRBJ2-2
CATREGVVGTGELFF
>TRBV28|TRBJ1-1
CASSSGPWGTEAFF
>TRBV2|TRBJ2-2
CASSDTTSGPGELFF
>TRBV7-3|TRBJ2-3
CASSLTGTGTGETQYF
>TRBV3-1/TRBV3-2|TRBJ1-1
CASSRTGVNTEAFF
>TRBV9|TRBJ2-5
CASNTGGQETQYF
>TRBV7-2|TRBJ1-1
CASSLWQVNTEAFF
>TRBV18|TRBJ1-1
CASSPDGQSEAFF
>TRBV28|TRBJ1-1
CATNGQWITEAFF
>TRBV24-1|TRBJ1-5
CATSATGEGNQPQHF
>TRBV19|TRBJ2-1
CASSIWRNRDNEQFF
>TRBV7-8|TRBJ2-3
CASSRRGRTSTDTQYF
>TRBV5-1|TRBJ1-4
CASTGQSFTNEKLFF
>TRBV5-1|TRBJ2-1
CASSLVWSGGLSTNEQFF
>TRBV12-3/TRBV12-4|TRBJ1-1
CASRPAGGTEAFF
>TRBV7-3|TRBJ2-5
CASSKRQGGETQYF
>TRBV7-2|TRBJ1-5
CASSLGAGLGNQPQHF
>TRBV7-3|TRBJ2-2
CASSLTRGGTGELFF
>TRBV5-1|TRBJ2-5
CASSFGQMETQYF
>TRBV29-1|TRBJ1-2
CSVEDRAESYGYTF
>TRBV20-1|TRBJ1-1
CSASEGMNTEAFF
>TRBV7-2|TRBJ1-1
CASKIDRDRKNTEAFF
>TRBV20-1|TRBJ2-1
CSASEGENEQFF
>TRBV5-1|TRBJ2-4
CASSLDGGQARPLAKNIQYF
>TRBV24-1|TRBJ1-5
CATSARWGQPQHF
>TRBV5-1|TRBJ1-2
CASSSPSDFDYGYTF
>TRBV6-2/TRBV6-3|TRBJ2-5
CASSTLRASPFVETQYF
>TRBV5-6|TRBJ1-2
CASSLPGSGRDGYTF
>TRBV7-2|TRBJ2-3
CASRPPGLGTDTQYF
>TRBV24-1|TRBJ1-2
CATSGTPPNYGYTF
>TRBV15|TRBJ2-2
CATSRGGGAVGELFF
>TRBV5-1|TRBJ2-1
CASSLRTSGGRHEQFF
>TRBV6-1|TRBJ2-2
CASSEAPVGTTGELFF